These 6 T cell receptor beta chains were sequenced from one sample in a study of PD-1 blockade in classical Hodgkin lymphoma (dated by TCRdb to 2018 to 2020). The protocol used for the library was the immunoSEQ multiplex PCR assay. TCRdb's version of the immuneACCESS table is confined to in-frame rearrangements and falls short of the full clone set. An unresolved V gene accounts for under half of the shortfall where checked; the remainder is of unknown origin. In this sample the table shows fewer than 90,000 clones, approximately 91% of which occur a single time. Together, the top ten hold under 25% of the sample. The sample's time point, from its label and the paper: cycle 1 day 1 (C1D1), immediately before nivolumab initiation. Every trial patient had relapsed following autologous stem cell transplantation, and prior brentuximab vedotin exposure was what differed among cohorts A, B and C. Sequenced here: peripheral blood mononuclear cells (PBMCs), sampled at baseline. All receptors come from a human donor with classical Hodgkin lymphoma.

The chain recombines TRBV21-1 with TRBJ1-2; the D call in the table, TRBD1, was not verified against the DNA. TRBV21-1 is a pseudogene locus. The CDR3 consists of 13 residues. CDR3 nucleotide sequence: TGTGCCAGCGCGACAGGGAGAGACTATGGCTACACCTTC. The encoded protein is CASATGRDYGYTF.

The V call is TRBV6-4, the J call TRBJ2-3; D may match TRBD1 or TRBD2 (5 bases each). Trimming took off 2 bases at V and 2 bases at J, with 8 bases between the two ends. The CDR3 covers 14 residues. Germline V gives CDR1 MRHNA, CDR2 SNTAGT. Written as DNA, the CDR3 is TGTGCCAGCAGTGACGACGGGACCACAGATACGCAGTATTTT. Amino acid sequence: CASSDDGTTDTQYF.

This chain links TRBV30 with TRBJ2-7; D remains unclear. The CDR3 contains 13 residues. The germline gives CDR1 GTSNPN, CDR2 SVGIG (reference sequence). V lost 0 bases, J lost 4 bases, and 10 bases lay in between. For the CDR3, the DNA is TGTGCCTGGAGTGTTGGACGGTCTTACGAGCAGTACTTC. Translation: CAWSVGRSYEQYF.

As to this clone: A read error may produce the germline difference seen at one junction end. The CDR3 loop is CASSIGTSTDTQYF. CDR3 DNA sequence: TGTGCCAGTAGTATTGGAACTAGCACGGATACGCAGTATTTT. This chain connects TRBV19 to TRBJ2-3; possible D gene TRBD2, 6 bases. There are 14 residues in the CDR3. Germline CDR1 reads LNHDA; CDR2 reads SQIVND (reference sequence).

The chain combines TRBV5-1 with TRBJ2-2, with 10 nucleotides matching TRBD2. The CDR3 sequence is 15 residues long. CDR1 and CDR2 from the germline V gene are SGHRS and YFSETQ. Unmatched junction bases numbered 7, after V lost 5 bases and J lost 6 bases. CDR3 nucleotide sequence: TGCGCCAGCAGTTTTCTAGCGGGAGCGGCCGGGGAGCTGTTTTTT. This translates into CASSFLAGAAGELFF. Drawing the rest from reference TRBV5-1 and TRBJ2-2, the complete variable domain is KAGVTQTPRYLIKTRGQQVTLSCSPISGHRSVSWYQQTPGQGLQFLFEYFSETQRNKGNFPGRFSGRQFSNSRSEMNVSTLELGDSALYLCASSFLAGAAGELFFGEGSRLTVL.

The rearrangement joins TRBV30 to TRBJ2-5; D gene uncertain. Between the trimmed V and J ends, which lost 0 bases and 3 bases, there was a span of 8 bases. CDR3 length: 13 amino acids. The germline V gene encodes CDR1 GTSNPN and CDR2 SVGIG (reference sequence). The CDR3 region is CAWSVLTEETQYF. The CDR3 region has the DNA TGTGCCTGGAGTGTACTGACTGAAGAGACCCAGTACTTC.